This TCR beta chain was observed in a study of T cells in women clearing cervical HPV infection. The overall study: Blood came at first lesion visit for cases, post-clearance for controls. Study-wide results and caveats: Effector/memory and HPV-specific T cells were not isolated, and association timing is unknown.

Worth noting for this clone: Its antigen is unknown. The sequence runs out 3 residues before the end of the CDR3; the remainder is reconstructed from the germline J gene.

This CDR3 region has 13 residues. CDR1 and CDR2 from the germline V gene are SNHLY and FYNNEI. Here immunoSEQ multiplex PCR was the method, and the copy in TCRdb shows in-frame clones only, minus some. This sample's table reports under 45,000 clones. The TCR comes from a woman aged 18 to 75 with a cervical HPV16 infection that either progressed to CIN3+ or cleared (not recorded which). Input material: blood buffy coat. The V and J genes are TRBV2 and TRBJ1-1; 11 nucleotides line up with TRBD1. The CDR3 DNA, read in part, is TGTGCCAGCAGTGACCCTGGGACAGGGGGA. It codes for CASSDPGTGG. The CDR3, in full, reads CASSDPGTGGAFF. Variable domain in full (rest from reference TRBV2 and TRBJ1-1): EPEVTQTPSHQVTQMGQEVILRCVPISNHLYFYWYRQILGQKVEFLVSFYNNEISEKSEIFDDQFSVERPDGSNFTLKIRSTKLEDSAMYFCASSDPGTGGAFFGQGTRLTVV.